This T cell receptor (beta chain) was retrieved from a study of control samples from healthy donors and cancer patients. The CDR3 is 12 residues long. As concerns this clone: The junction departs from the called germline gene at one end, perhaps through a read error.

Repertoires were generated with immunoSEQ multiplex PCR, while TCRdb's copy carries only in-frame clones and drops some. The table includes around 100,000 clones, 80% to 90% detected once. What was sequenced was PBMCs. This TCR came from a man between 60 and 75 years old with lung cancer. The chain has TRBV12-3 or TRBV12-4 and TRBJ1-2; TRBD1 agrees at 7 bases. The DNA of the CDR3 is TGTGCCAGCAGTTCCCATCCTGGGACAGCTGCCTTC. It encodes CASSSHPGTAAF.